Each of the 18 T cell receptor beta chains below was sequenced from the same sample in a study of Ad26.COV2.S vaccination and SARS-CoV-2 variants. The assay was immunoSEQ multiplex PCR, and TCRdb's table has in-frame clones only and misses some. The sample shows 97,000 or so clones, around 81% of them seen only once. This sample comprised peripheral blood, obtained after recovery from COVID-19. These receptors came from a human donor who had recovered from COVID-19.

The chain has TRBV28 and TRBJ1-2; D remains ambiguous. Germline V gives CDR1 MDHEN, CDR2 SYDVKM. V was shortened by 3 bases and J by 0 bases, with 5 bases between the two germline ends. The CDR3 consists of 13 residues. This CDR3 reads CASSLGTNYGYTF. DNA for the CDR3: TGTGCCAGCAGTTTGGGGACTAACTATGGCTACACCTTC.

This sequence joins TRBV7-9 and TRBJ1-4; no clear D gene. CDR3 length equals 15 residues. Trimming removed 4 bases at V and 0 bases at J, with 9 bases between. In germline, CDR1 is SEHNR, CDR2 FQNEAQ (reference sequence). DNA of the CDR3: TGTGCCAGCAGCTCAACAAAGACAACTAATGAAAAACTGTTTTTT. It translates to CASSSTKTTNEKLFF.

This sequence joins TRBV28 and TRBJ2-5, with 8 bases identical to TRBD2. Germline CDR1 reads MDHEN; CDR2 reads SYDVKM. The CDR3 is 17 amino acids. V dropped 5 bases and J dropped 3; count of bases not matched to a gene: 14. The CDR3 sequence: CASSPLGGGIVKETQYF. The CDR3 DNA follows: TGTGCCAGCAGTCCCCTCGGGGGGGGGATCGTCAAAGAGACCCAGTACTTC. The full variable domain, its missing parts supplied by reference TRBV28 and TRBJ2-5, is DVKVTQSSRYLVKRTGEKVFLECVQDMDHENMFWYRQDPGLGLRLIYFSYDVKMKEKGDIPEGYSVSREKKERFSLILESASTNQTSMYLCASSPLGGGIVKETQYFGPGTRLLVL.

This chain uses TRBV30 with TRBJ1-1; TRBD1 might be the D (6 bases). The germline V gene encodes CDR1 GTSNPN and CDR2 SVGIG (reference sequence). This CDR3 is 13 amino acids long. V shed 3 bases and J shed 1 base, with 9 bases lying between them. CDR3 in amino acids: CAWRRTANTEAFF. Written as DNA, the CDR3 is TGTGCCTGGAGACGGACAGCGAACACTGAAGCTTTCTTT.

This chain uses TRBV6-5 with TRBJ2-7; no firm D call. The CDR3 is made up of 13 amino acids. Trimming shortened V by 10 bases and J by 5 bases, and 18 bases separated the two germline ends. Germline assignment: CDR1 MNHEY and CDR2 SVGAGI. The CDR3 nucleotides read TGTGCCACCACTATACCTCCGAAGGACGAGCAGTACTTC. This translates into CATTIPPKDEQYF.

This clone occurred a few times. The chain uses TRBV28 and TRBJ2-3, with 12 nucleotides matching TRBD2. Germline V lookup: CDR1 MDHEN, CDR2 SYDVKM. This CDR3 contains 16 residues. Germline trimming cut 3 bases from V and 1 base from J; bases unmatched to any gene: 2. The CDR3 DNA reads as TGTGCCAGCAGTTTTTCTAGCGGGGGGGGCACAGATACGCAGTATTTT. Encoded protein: CASSFSSGGGTDTQYF.

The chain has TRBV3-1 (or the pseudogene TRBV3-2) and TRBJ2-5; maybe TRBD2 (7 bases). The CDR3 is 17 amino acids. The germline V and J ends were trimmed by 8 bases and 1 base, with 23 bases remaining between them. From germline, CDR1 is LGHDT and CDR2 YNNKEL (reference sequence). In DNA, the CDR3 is TGTGCCAGCGACAAGTGGGGAGGGGGGTTAAGCCAAGAGACCCAGTACTTC. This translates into CASDKWGGGLSQETQYF.

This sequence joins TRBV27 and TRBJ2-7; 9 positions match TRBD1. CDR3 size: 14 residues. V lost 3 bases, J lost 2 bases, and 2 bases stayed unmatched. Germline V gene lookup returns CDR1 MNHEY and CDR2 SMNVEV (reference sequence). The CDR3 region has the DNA TGTGCCAGCAGTTTGTGGGACAGGGCCTACGAGCAGTACTTC. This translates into CASSLWDRAYEQYF.

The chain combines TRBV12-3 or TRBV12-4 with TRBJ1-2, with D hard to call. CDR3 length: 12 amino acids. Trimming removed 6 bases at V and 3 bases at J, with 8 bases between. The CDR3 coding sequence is TGTGCCAGCAGCCTTGGACACTATGGCTACACCTTC. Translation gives CASSLGHYGYTF.

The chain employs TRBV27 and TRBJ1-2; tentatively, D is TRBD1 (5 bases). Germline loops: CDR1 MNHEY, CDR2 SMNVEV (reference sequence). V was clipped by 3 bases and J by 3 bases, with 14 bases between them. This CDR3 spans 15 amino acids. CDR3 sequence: CASSLGPDPYYGYTF. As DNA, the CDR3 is TGTGCCAGCAGTTTGGGGCCCGATCCCTACTATGGCTACACCTTC.

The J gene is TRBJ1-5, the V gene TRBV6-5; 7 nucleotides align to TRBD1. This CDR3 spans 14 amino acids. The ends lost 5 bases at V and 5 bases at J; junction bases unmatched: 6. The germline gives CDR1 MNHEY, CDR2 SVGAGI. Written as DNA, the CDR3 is TGTGCCAGCAGTCCCGGACAGGTAGATCAGCCCCAGCATTTT. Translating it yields CASSPGQVDQPQHF.

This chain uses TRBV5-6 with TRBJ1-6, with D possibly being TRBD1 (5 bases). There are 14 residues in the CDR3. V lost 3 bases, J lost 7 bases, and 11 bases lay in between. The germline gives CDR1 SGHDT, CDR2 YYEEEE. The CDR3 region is CASSYLTENSPLHF. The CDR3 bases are TGTGCCAGCAGCTATTTGACAGAAAATTCACCCCTCCACTTT.

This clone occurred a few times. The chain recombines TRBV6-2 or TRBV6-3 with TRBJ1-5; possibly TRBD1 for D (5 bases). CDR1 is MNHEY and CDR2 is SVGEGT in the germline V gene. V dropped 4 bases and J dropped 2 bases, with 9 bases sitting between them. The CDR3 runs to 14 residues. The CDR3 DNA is TGTGCCAGCAGTTGGGGGGAACGCAATCAGCCCCAGCATTTT. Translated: CASSWGERNQPQHF.

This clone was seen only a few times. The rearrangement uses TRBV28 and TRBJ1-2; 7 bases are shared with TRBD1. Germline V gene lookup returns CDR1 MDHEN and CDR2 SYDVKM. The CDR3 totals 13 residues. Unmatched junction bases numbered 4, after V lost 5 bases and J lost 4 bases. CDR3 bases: TGTGCCAGCAGTGACAGGGATCTCTATGGCTACACCTTC. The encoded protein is CASSDRDLYGYTF.

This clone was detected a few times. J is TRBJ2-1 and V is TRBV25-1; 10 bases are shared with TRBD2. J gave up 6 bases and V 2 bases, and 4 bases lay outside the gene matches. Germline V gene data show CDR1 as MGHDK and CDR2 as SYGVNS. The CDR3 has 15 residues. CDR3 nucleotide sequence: TGTGCCAGCAGTGAACTAGCGGGGGACCTCAATGAGCAGTTCTTC. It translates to CASSELAGDLNEQFF. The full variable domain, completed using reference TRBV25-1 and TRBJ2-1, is EADIYQTPRYLVIGTGKKITLECSQTMGHDKMYWYQQDPGMELHLIHYSYGVNSTEKGDLSSESTVSRIRTEHFPLTLESARPSHTSQYLCASSELAGDLNEQFFGPGTRLTVL.

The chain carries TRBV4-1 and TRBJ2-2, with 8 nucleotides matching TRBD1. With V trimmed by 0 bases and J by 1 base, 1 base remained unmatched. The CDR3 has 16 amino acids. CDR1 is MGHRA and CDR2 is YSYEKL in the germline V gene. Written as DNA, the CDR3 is TGCGCCAGCAGCCAAGAAGGACAGGGGAACACCGGGGAGCTGTTTTTT. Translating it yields CASSQEGQGNTGELFF.

The CDR3 DNA sequence: TGTGCCAGCAGCTCCTATGGGTCGGGCACTGAAGCTTTCTTT. Amino acids: CASSSYGSGTEAFF. J is TRBJ1-1 and V is TRBV7-9; D is unclear. The CDR3 is 14 residues long. The V end lost 4 bases, the J end lost 4 bases, and 13 bases lay between the germline ends. CDR1 is SEHNR and CDR2 is FQNEAQ in the germline V gene (reference sequence).

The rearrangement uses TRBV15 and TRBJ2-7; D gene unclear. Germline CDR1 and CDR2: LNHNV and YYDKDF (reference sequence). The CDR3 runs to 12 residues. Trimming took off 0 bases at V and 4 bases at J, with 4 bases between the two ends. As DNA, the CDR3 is TGTGCCACCAGCAGAGATCATTACGAGCAGTACTTC. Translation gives CATSRDHYEQYF.